This T cell receptor beta chain originates from a study of CD4 T cells in relation to SARS-CoV-2 and coronaviruses. Clones were sequenced by immunoSEQ multiplex PCR, and TCRdb holds only the in-frame ones, with some missing. The table lists fewer than 20,000 clones, almost 75% of them singletons. Overall study results and limits: No donor gave both pre-pandemic and post-infection samples.

To note about this clone: What it binds is unknown.

Unexposed donor CD4+ T cells date from about 2011-2018, before the COVID-19 pandemic. Isolation of CD4+ T cells took place after around 11 days in culture. Trimming removed 5 bases from V and 2 bases from J; junction bases left unmatched: 5. Germline V CDR1 and CDR2: SGHNT, YENEEA. The CDR3 spans 14 residues. The specimen was CD4+ T cells from PBMCs, cultured in vitro. This receptor was identified in a human donor in good health. The chain uses TRBV11-3 and TRBJ2-7; 8 positions match TRBD1. The CDR3 loop is CASSAGTGPYEQYF. The CDR3 nucleotides are TGTGCCAGCAGCGCCGGGACAGGACCCTACGAGCAGTACTTC. Filled out from reference TRBV11-3 and TRBJ2-7, the complete variable domain reads EAGVVQSPRYKIIEKKQPVAFWCNPISGHNTLYWYLQNLGQGPELLIRYENEEAVDDSQLPKDRFSAERLKGVDSTLKIQPAELGDSAVYLCASSAGTGPYEQYFGPGTRLTVT.